This passage covers 25 T cell receptor beta chains from one sample sequenced in a study of cytomegalovirus exposure and HLA in healthy donors. Researchers ran the PCR with 60 Vbeta and 13 Jbeta primers. TCRdb keeps only in-frame clones here, not all; method: immunoSEQ multiplex PCR. The data hold some 140,000 clones, with roughly three quarters observed a single time. The sequenced sample was PBMCs. These receptors were collected from a female donor in good health and CMV-seronegative.

The table lists this clone with a count of one. V usage is TRBV4-2 and J usage is TRBJ2-7; D not resolved. The V and J ends lost 0 bases and 0 bases respectively, with 6 bases between them. The CDR3 runs 14 residues. Per germline, CDR1 LGHNA and CDR2 YNFKEQ. CDR3 nucleotide sequence: TGTGCCAGCAGCCAAGATCCCATCTCCTACGAGCAGTACTTC. Residues: CASSQDPISYEQYF.

This clone was detected a few times. CDR3 in DNA: TGTGCCAGCAGCGTCGGGACACCCCCAACGGCTGAAAAACTGTTTTTT. Translating it yields CASSVGTPPTAEKLFF. The V gene is TRBV5-4, the J gene TRBJ1-4; possibly TRBD1 for D (6 bases). The CDR3 has 16 residues. Trimming cost V 4 bases and J 7 bases, with 20 bases left between them. Germline loops: CDR1 SGHNT, CDR2 YYREEE (reference sequence).

The rearrangement uses TRBV9 and TRBJ2-7; 7 bases fit TRBD1. CDR1 is SGDLS and CDR2 is YYNGEE in the germline V gene. Trimming removed 0 bases from V and 1 base from J; junction bases left unmatched: 4. The CDR3 has 15 amino acids. CDR3 amino acids: CASSVEGAGSYEQYF. For the CDR3, the DNA is TGTGCCAGCAGCGTAGAGGGGGCCGGATCCTACGAGCAGTACTTC. Using reference TRBV9 and TRBJ2-7 for the parts outside the CDR3, the full variable domain is DSGVTQTPKHLITATGQRVTLRCSPRSGDLSVYWYQQSLDQGLQFLIQYYNGEERAKGNILERFSAQQFPDLHSELNLSSLELGDSALYFCASSVEGAGSYEQYFGPGTRLTVT.

This clone was picked up a small number of times. The genes are TRBV10-3 and TRBJ1-5; tentatively, D is TRBD1 (5 bases). The CDR3 is 14 amino acids. Looked up from germline, CDR1 is ENHRY and CDR2 is SYGVKD. V lost 2 bases and J lost 6, with 11 bases in between. CDR3 sequence: CAISERREGQPQHF. The CDR3 DNA reads TGTGCCATCAGTGAGCGCAGGGAGGGTCAGCCCCAGCATTTT.

This chain connects TRBV19 to TRBJ1-1; D remains ambiguous. Per the germline V gene, CDR1 is LNHDA and CDR2 is SQIVND (reference sequence). V was cut by 7 bases and J by 0 bases, with 12 bases left in between. There are 14 residues in the CDR3. The CDR3 reads CASTSNPVNTEAFF. CDR3 in DNA: TGTGCCAGTACTAGTAATCCGGTGAACACTGAAGCTTTCTTT.

The chain has TRBV9 and TRBJ2-1; 13 positions match TRBD2. The CDR3 is 14 amino acids. Germline loops: CDR1 SGDLS, CDR2 YYNGEE. Germline trimming cut 5 bases from V and 6 bases from J; bases unmatched to any gene: 2. CDR3 loop: CASSTSGGANEQFF. As DNA, the CDR3 is TGTGCCAGCAGTACTAGCGGGGGGGCCAATGAGCAGTTCTTC.

V is TRBV5-6 and J is TRBJ1-1, with TRBD1 matching 9 bases. Germline V gives CDR1 SGHDT, CDR2 YYEEEE. V lost 4 bases to trimming and J lost 2 bases; unmatched junction nucleotides: 9. The CDR3 covers 16 residues. CDR3 sequence (DNA): TGTGCCAGCAGCACAAGACCGGGACAGGGCAACACTGAAGCTTTCTTT. Translating gives CASSTRPGQGNTEAFF.

The chain recombines TRBV7-9 with TRBJ2-5; D is unresolved. V was trimmed by 4 bases and J by 5 bases, leaving 8 bases between them. Looked up from germline, CDR1 is SEHNR and CDR2 is FQNEAQ (reference sequence). The CDR3 is made up of 12 amino acids. CDR3 DNA sequence: TGTGCCAGCAGCTACCCTAGGGAGACCCAGTACTTC. Its translation: CASSYPRETQYF.

The chain uses TRBV15 and TRBJ2-2, with a weak D call TRBD2 (5 bases). Trimming cost V 0 bases and J 5 bases, with 13 bases left between them. Germline CDR1 and CDR2: LNHNV and YYDKDF (reference sequence). This CDR3 region has 16 residues. The chain's CDR3 is CATSRDLRVGTGELFF. The CDR3 DNA follows: TGTGCCACCAGCAGAGATCTGAGGGTAGGAACCGGGGAGCTGTTTTTT.

Here the CDR3 DNA reads TGTGCCAGTTGGCCGGGGGGGAGTATCGGCTACACCTTC. Its translation: CASWPGGSIGYTF. The V gene is TRBV25-1, the J gene TRBJ1-2; perhaps TRBD1 as D (5 bases). Germline V lookup: CDR1 MGHDK, CDR2 SYGVNS. The CDR3 is 13 residues long. Trimming removed 9 bases at V and 8 bases at J, with 19 bases between.

V is TRBV29-1 and J is TRBJ2-5; 12 nucleotides align to TRBD2. The germline gives CDR1 SQVTM, CDR2 ANQGSEA. Trimming cost V 2 bases and J 4 bases; bases outside gene matches: 5. This CDR3 has 15 amino acids. Here the CDR3 reads CSVESSGRASETQYF. The CDR3 DNA reads TGCAGCGTTGAATCTAGCGGGAGGGCCTCAGAGACCCAGTACTTC.

A single count supports this clone. The chain recombines TRBV4-1 with TRBJ1-2; TRBD1 is a possible D gene (6 bases). The CDR3 spans 17 residues. Trimming removed 4 bases at V and 2 bases at J, with 20 bases between. CDR1 MGHRA and CDR2 YSYEKL come from the germline V gene. CDR3 bases: TGCGCCAGCAGCCTACCCCCCCCACAGGGTAGGAACTATGGCTACACCTTC. Protein product: CASSLPPPQGRNYGYTF.

The chain carries TRBV25-1 and TRBJ2-5; the match to TRBD2 covers 7 bases. The V and J ends lost 8 bases and 7 bases, in that order; junction bases with no gene match: 10. This CDR3 contains 13 residues. The V gene's germline CDR1 is MGHDK and CDR2 SYGVNS. For the CDR3, the DNA is TGTGCCAGCTCCGGTCGGGCTAGCGGGACCCAGTACTTC. Translation gives CASSGRASGTQYF.

The chain links TRBV12-5 to TRBJ2-1; tentative D call: TRBD1 (6 bases). The CDR3 contains 13 residues. V lost 7 bases, J lost 4 bases, and 11 bases lay in between. The germline V gene encodes CDR1 LGHNT and CDR2 FRNRAP. CDR3 sequence reads: CASAPGQYNEQFF. CDR3 sequence (DNA): TGTGCTAGTGCCCCCGGACAGTACAATGAGCAGTTCTTC.

The V call is TRBV28, the J call TRBJ1-1; D is unclear. The CDR3 has 11 residues. V was shortened by 4 bases and J by 11 bases, with 11 bases between the two germline ends. Germline V gene sequence: CDR1 MDHEN, CDR2 SYDVKM. CDR3 sequence: CASSSHPRAFF. The CDR3 nucleotides are TGTGCCAGCAGTTCTCACCCCCGGGCTTTCTTT.

A single count supports this clone. V is TRBV19 and J is TRBJ2-2; D unresolved. Germline lookup yields CDR1 LNHDA and CDR2 SQIVND (reference sequence). V was pared by 3 bases and J by 2 bases, with 10 bases between. The CDR3 totals 15 residues. CDR3 protein: CASSIEVFNTGELFF. Written as DNA, the CDR3 is TGTGCCAGTAGTATCGAGGTCTTTAACACCGGGGAGCTGTTTTTT.

The V and J genes are TRBV2 and TRBJ2-5; D is uncertain. CDR1 and CDR2 (germline): SNHLY, FYNNEI. The CDR3 consists of 12 residues. Trimming pared 6 bases from V and 3 bases from J, leaving 8 bases between. The CDR3 coding sequence is TGTGCCAGCAGCGCCCAGAAAGAGACCCAGTACTTC. Translating gives CASSAQKETQYF.

The V gene is TRBV5-1, the J gene TRBJ2-5, with D possibly being TRBD1 (5 bases). The germline gives CDR1 SGHRS, CDR2 YFSETQ. The V gene lost 3 bases and the J gene lost 4 bases, with 13 bases spanning the gap. The CDR3 loop spans 14 amino acids. CDR3 residues: CASSSGQLRETQYF. CDR3 nucleotides: TGCGCCAGCAGCTCCGGACAATTGCGAGAGACCCAGTACTTC.

The rearrangement uses TRBV5-6 and TRBJ2-5; D possibly corresponds to TRBD2 (5 bases). CDR1 and CDR2 from the germline V gene are SGHDT and YYEEEE. Trimming shortened V by 0 bases and J by 4 bases, and 16 bases separated the two germline ends. The length of the CDR3 is 16 residues. CDR3 DNA sequence: TGTGCCAGCAGCTTGGCCGCAGAACTAGTGGGAGAGACCCAGTACTTC. Amino acid sequence: CASSLAAELVGETQYF.

V is TRBV6-1 and J is TRBJ2-2, with 12 bases matching TRBD1. The J segment lost 5 bases and the V segment lost 4 bases, leaving 2 bases of the junction unmatched. CDR1 and CDR2 from the germline V gene are MNHNS and SASEGT. This CDR3 has 15 amino acids. CDR3: CASSAGQGATGELFF. In DNA, the CDR3 is TGTGCCAGCAGTGCGGGACAGGGGGCGACCGGGGAGCTGTTTTTT.

The rearrangement uses TRBV19 and TRBJ2-7; TRBD2 aligns across 11 bases. This CDR3 contains 15 residues. V shed 6 bases, J shed 1 base, and the junction held 5 bases outside the gene matches. Germline assignment: CDR1 LNHDA and CDR2 SQIVND (reference sequence). The chain's CDR3 is CASRTSGTFSYEQYF. In DNA, the CDR3 is TGTGCCAGTAGGACTAGCGGGACATTTTCCTACGAGCAGTACTTC. Looking up the rest from reference TRBV19 and TRBJ2-7 gives the full variable domain: DGGITQSPKYLFRKEGQNVTLSCEQNLNHDAMYWYRQDPGQGLRLIYYSQIVNDFQKGDIAEGYSVSREKKESFPLTVTSAQKNPTAFYLCASRTSGTFSYEQYFGPGTRLTVT.

The chain is built from TRBV30 and TRBJ2-1; tentatively, D is TRBD1 (5 bases). The V gene's germline CDR1 is GTSNPN and CDR2 SVGIG (reference sequence). V lost 0 bases to trimming and J lost 2 bases, with 8 bases between them. The CDR3 extends over 14 amino acids. The CDR3 region has the DNA TGTGCCTGGAGTGTACGACAGACCTACAATGAGCAGTTCTTC. Protein: CAWSVRQTYNEQFF. Full variable domain (outside the CDR3, taken from reference TRBV30 and TRBJ2-1): SQTIHQWPATLVQPVGSPLSLECTVEGTSNPNLYWYRQAAGRGLQLLFYSVGIGQISSEVPQNLSASRPQDRQFILSSKKLLLSDSGFYLCAWSVRQTYNEQFFGPGTRLTVL.

Here the CDR3 reads CASSLTPGGPDTQYF. The CDR3 region has the DNA TGTGCCAGCAGCTTAACTCCGGGGGGGCCAGATACGCAGTATTTT. The chain joins TRBV7-3 to TRBJ2-3, with 8 bases aligning to TRBD2. The germline CDR1 and CDR2 sequences are SGHTA and FQGTGA. This CDR3 spans 15 amino acids. Unmatched junction bases numbered 3, after V lost 0 bases and J lost 4 bases.

V and J are TRBV13 and TRBJ2-1; D ambiguous. Germline V gene data show CDR1 as PRHDT and CDR2 as FYEKMQ (reference sequence). The CDR3 has 15 amino acids. Between the trimmed V and J ends, which lost 7 bases and 8 bases, there was a span of 21 bases. Here the CDR3 reads CASTPLGFGGDEQFF. The CDR3 region has the DNA TGTGCCAGCACACCTCTAGGTTTTGGTGGCGATGAGCAGTTCTTC.

The rearrangement links TRBV2 to TRBJ1-2; 7 bases align to TRBD1. The CDR3 length is 13 residues. Germline loops: CDR1 SNHLY, CDR2 FYNNEI. V lost 8 bases and J lost 5; bases outside the gene matches: 8. CDR3 sequence: CASSVTGEYGYTF. The CDR3 DNA reads TGTGCCAGCTCAGTAACAGGGGAATATGGCTACACCTTC.